This T cell receptor (beta chain) stems from a study of blood T cell repertoires in COVID-19. Study as a whole: COVID-19 samples, acute and convalescent, were from the United States, Italy and Spain.

Per the authors' pipeline: Reference gene primer amplification yielded estimated nucleated cell counts. Assay used: immunoSEQ multiplex PCR; TCRdb lists only in-frame clones, some missing. Clone size and V and J calls were adopted from that table, with D and trimming inferred from the DNA. The table includes about 420,000 clones, 80% to 90% detected once. Germline CDR1 is MNHEY and CDR2 is SVGAGI. This CDR3 has 15 residues. Unmatched junction bases numbered 9, after V lost 6 bases and J lost 6 bases. Sequencing input: peripheral blood. This TCR derives from a man aged 18 to 35 with COVID-19, enrolled during active disease. The V and J genes are TRBV6-5 and TRBJ1-4; 8 bases line up with TRBD1. In DNA, the CDR3 is TGTGCCAGCAGGTCCCCCAGGGGGCATGATGAAAAACTGTTTTTT. As protein: CASRSPRGHDEKLFF.